A selection of T cell receptor beta chains follows, all from one sample in a study of PD-1 blockade in classical Hodgkin lymphoma. Clones were read by immunoSEQ multiplex PCR, and TCRdb kept only the in-frame ones, dropping some. The profile shows about 92,000 clones, nearly 85% of them singletons. The sample in question was peripheral blood mononuclear cells (PBMCs), obtained before the fourth cycle of nivolumab. These receptors were obtained from a human donor with classical Hodgkin lymphoma. Both conserved end residues are part of each CDR3. D genes are given only for firm matches. Some rows mark clone size as missing; the rest say once, few, many or name a class of expanded clone.

>.|.|TRBJ2-4|TRBV5-5
CASSLMGQHIQYF
TGTGCCAGCAGCTTGATGGGACAACACATTCAGTACTTC
>many|TRBD2|TRBJ2-7|TRBV7-8
CASSPSSGSYEQYF
TGTGCCAGCAGCCCCTCTAGCGGTTCGTACGAGCAGTACTTC
>.|.|TRBJ1-2|TRBV11-2
CASSLTYRDGYTF
TGTGCCAGCAGCCTAACCTACCGGGATGGCTACACCTTC
>.|TRBD2|TRBJ2-1|TRBV28
CASSLGGGYNEQFF
TGTGCCAGCAGTTTAGGGGGGGGTTACAATGAGCAGTTCTTC
>.|TRBD1|TRBJ2-2|TRBV6-5
CASIPGQGTGELFF
TGTGCCAGCATACCGGGACAGGGTACCGGGGAGCTGTTTTTT
>.|.|TRBJ2-7|TRBV7-9
CASSLGRYEQYF
TGTGCCAGCAGCTTAGGGCGTTACGAGCAGTACTTC
>.|TRBD1|TRBJ1-5|TRBV19
CASSWTGGSNQPQHF
TGTGCCAGTAGTTGGACAGGCGGTAGCAATCAGCCCCAGCATTTT
>.|TRBD2|TRBJ2-3|TRBV5-1
CASSLGLAPADTQYF
TGCGCCAGCAGCTTGGGACTAGCCCCCGCAGATACGCAGTATTTT
>.|.|TRBJ2-2|TRBV6-5
CASSTGNTGELFF
TGTGCCAGCAGTACAGGGAACACCGGGGAGCTGTTTTTT
>.|.|TRBJ2-7|TRBV6-1
CASIGGYEQYF
TGTGCCAGCATTGGCGGCTACGAGCAGTACTTC
>.|.|TRBJ2-7|TRBV7-2
CASSLAGPSSYEQYF
TGTGCCAGCAGCTTAGCGGGCCCTAGCTCCTACGAGCAGTACTTC
>.|.|TRBJ2-5|TRBV25-1
CASSPPGTGSETQYF
TGTGCCAGCAGTCCCCCCGGGACCGGGAGTGAGACCCAGTACTTC
>.|TRBD2|TRBJ2-5|TRBV2
CASSASSSGTETQYF
TGTGCCAGCAGTGCGTCGTCAAGCGGGACGGAGACCCAGTACTTC
>.|.|TRBJ2-4|TRBV28
CASTPRGAAKNIQYF
TGTGCCAGCACTCCCCGGGGAGCAGCCAAAAACATTCAGTACTTC
>once|TRBD2|TRBJ2-3|TRBV9
CASSVAPGLAGGGTQYF
TGTGCCAGCAGCGTAGCCCCCGGACTAGCGGGAGGAGGTACGCAGTATTTT
>.|TRBD2|TRBJ2-2|TRBV2
CASKELAGAGGELFF
TGTGCCAGCAAGGAACTAGCGGGAGCGGGCGGGGAGCTGTTTTTT
>.|TRBD2|TRBJ2-1|TRBV18
CASSPGPAGVGNEQFF
TGTGCCAGCTCACCTGGGCCAGCGGGAGTTGGGAATGAGCAGTTCTTC
>.|.|TRBJ2-3|TRBV27
CASRPLTTSTDTQYF
TGTGCCAGCAGACCCCTTACAACTAGCACAGATACGCAGTATTTT
>.|.|TRBJ2-1|TRBV9
CASSSGGTGYNEQFF
TGTGCCAGCAGTTCTGGGGGAACAGGCTACAATGAGCAGTTCTTC
>.|TRBD2|TRBJ2-1|TRBV25-1
CASSLRSGRVNEQFF
TGTGCCAGCAGTCTCCGTAGCGGGAGGGTAAATGAGCAGTTCTTC
>.|.|TRBJ2-7|TRBV28
CASSRAIYEQYF
TGTGCCAGCAGCCGGGCCATCTACGAGCAGTACTTC
>.|TRBD2|TRBJ2-5|TRBV10-1
CASSVLAGDLETQYF
TGCGCCAGCAGCGTACTAGCGGGAGACCTAGAGACCCAGTACTTC
>.|.|TRBJ1-1|TRBV9
CASSPLGTVPEAFF
TGTGCCAGCAGCCCCCTCGGGACTGTTCCTGAAGCTTTCTTT